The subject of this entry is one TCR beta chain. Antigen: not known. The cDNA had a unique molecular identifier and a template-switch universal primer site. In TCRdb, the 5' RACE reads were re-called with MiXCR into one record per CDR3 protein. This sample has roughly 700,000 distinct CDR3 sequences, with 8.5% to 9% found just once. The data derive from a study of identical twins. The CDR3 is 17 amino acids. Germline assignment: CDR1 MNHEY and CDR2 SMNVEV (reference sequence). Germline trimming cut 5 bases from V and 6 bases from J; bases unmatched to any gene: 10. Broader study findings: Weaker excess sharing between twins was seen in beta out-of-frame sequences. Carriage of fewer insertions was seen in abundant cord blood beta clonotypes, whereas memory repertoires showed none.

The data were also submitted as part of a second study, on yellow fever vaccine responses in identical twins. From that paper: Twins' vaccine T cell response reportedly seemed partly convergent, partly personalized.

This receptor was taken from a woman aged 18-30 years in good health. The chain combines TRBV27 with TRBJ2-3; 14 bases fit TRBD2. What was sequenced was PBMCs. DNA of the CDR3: TGTGCCAGCAGTAAACGACAGGGACTAGCGGGAGCTGATACGCAGTATTTT. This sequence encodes CASSKRQGLAGADTQYF.